Presented here are 30 T cell receptor beta chains from one specimen sequenced in a study of cytomegalovirus exposure and HLA in healthy donors. Amplification used 60 Vbeta primers and 13 Jbeta primers. Measured with immunoSEQ multiplex PCR; TCRdb has only the in-frame clones, and not every one. The data hold 80,000 to 95,000 clones, with approximately 63% observed a single time. Sequenced material: PBMCs. These receptors came from a woman aged 25 to 39 in good health and CMV-seronegative.

The chain carries TRBV5-6 and TRBJ2-2; 14 nucleotides line up with TRBD2. The CDR3 is made up of 16 amino acids. After removal of 4 bases from V and 4 bases from J, the junction contained 3 bases not matched to a gene. CDR1 is SGHDT, CDR2 YYEEEE, per germline. The DNA of the CDR3 is TGTGCCAGCAGCGTAGGACTAGCGGGAGGCACCGGGGAGCTGTTTTTT. Translated, it gives CASSVGLAGGTGELFF.

The V gene is TRBV6-6, the J gene TRBJ1-6; D is unresolved. The CDR3 spans 13 residues. Germline V lookup: CDR1 MNHNY, CDR2 SVGAGI (reference sequence). V was clipped by 10 bases and J by 6 bases, with 13 bases between them. Here the CDR3 reads CAINPDFNSPLHF. CDR3 nucleotide sequence: TGTGCCATAAACCCGGACTTTAATTCACCCCTCCACTTT.

The V and J genes are TRBV5-8 and TRBJ1-1; D is unresolved. V was shortened by 1 base and J by 1 base, with 11 bases between the two germline ends. The CDR3 covers 15 residues. Germline lookup yields CDR1 SGHTS and CDR2 YDEGEE. The CDR3 loop reads CASSLIWEANTEAFF. The CDR3 nucleotides read TGTGCCAGCAGCTTGATTTGGGAGGCGAACACTGAAGCTTTCTTT.

This clone was seen once. The chain combines TRBV5-4 with TRBJ1-1; 8 bases are a match to TRBD1. This CDR3 region has 16 residues. The germline V gene has CDR1 SGHNT and CDR2 YYREEE (reference sequence). Unmatched junction bases numbered 6, after V lost 0 bases and J lost 2 bases. CDR3 region: CASSLGSAGGNTEAFF. CDR3 bases: TGTGCCAGCAGCTTGGGATCGGCAGGGGGCAACACTGAAGCTTTCTTT.

The J gene is TRBJ2-7, the V gene TRBV10-2; TRBD2 might be the D (6 bases). Germline V gene lookup returns CDR1 WSHSY and CDR2 SAAADI. V gave up 6 bases and J gave up 3 bases, with 21 bases separating them. This CDR3 has 16 amino acids. In DNA form, the CDR3 reads TGCGCCAGCAGGGGAGAAGGTCGCGGGGTCAACTACGAGCAGTACTTC. Translation gives CASRGEGRGVNYEQYF.

This clone turned up a few times. This rearrangement joins TRBV4-2 to TRBJ2-3; 7 nucleotides align to TRBD2. The CDR3 runs 17 residues. Trimming cost V 0 bases and J 4 bases; bases outside gene matches: 10. The germline CDR1 and CDR2 sequences are LGHNA and YNFKEQ. Written as DNA, the CDR3 is TGTGCCAGCAGCCAAGATCTCCCGAGACTAGCCTCAGATACGCAGTATTTT. Translated, it gives CASSQDLPRLASDTQYF.

V gene TRBV19 combines with J gene TRBJ1-1; the D gene is possibly TRBD1 (6 bases). V lost 3 bases and J lost 5, with 13 bases in between. The CDR3 runs 14 residues. CDR1 is LNHDA and CDR2 is SQIVND in the germline V gene (reference sequence). The CDR3 DNA follows: TGTGCCAGTAGTATTGAGGGGGTAAAAACTGAAGCTTTCTTT. It codes for CASSIEGVKTEAFF.

The V call is TRBV7-2, the J call TRBJ2-1; D is uncertain. V was shortened by 5 bases and J by 10 bases, with 9 bases between the two germline ends. The germline V gene encodes CDR1 SGHTA and CDR2 FQGNSA. This CDR3 has 11 residues. As DNA, the CDR3 is TGTGCCAGCAGCGCGTTCGGGGAGCAGTTCTTC. Translating gives CASSAFGEQFF.

Only a few counts were recorded for this clone. DNA of the CDR3: TGTGCCAGCTCACCATCGACAGGGGTCGAAGCTTTCTTT. It translates to CASSPSTGVEAFF. This sequence joins TRBV18 and TRBJ1-1, with TRBD1 matching 8 bases. The CDR3 length is 13 residues. The germline V gene has CDR1 KGHSH and CDR2 LQKENI. V gave up 2 bases and J gave up 8 bases; unmatched junction bases: 4.

The chain couples TRBV2 to TRBJ1-2, with D possibly TRBD1 on 5 matching bases. This CDR3 has 12 residues. CDR1 SNHLY and CDR2 FYNNEI come from the germline V gene. V lost 6 bases, J lost 7 bases, and 12 bases lay in between. CDR3 protein: CASRTDRGGYTF. The DNA of the CDR3 is TGTGCCAGCAGGACAGACAGAGGTGGCTACACCTTC.

V is TRBV27 and J is TRBJ1-3; weak D call: TRBD1 (5 bases). Trimming shortened V by 6 bases and J by 8 bases, and 17 bases separated the two germline ends. CDR3 length: 14 amino acids. CDR1 is MNHEY and CDR2 is SMNVEV in the germline V gene (reference sequence). The DNA for the CDR3 is TGTGCCAGCAGATCGGGGGGAGGAGGAGACACCATATATTTT. Translation gives CASRSGGGGDTIYF.

This clone is deemed medium-sized. The chain is built from TRBV5-1 and TRBJ2-1; 8 nucleotides align to TRBD2. Germline CDR1 reads SGHRS; CDR2 reads YFSETQ. V shed 1 base, J shed 9 bases, and the junction held 9 bases outside the gene matches. This CDR3 is built from 15 residues. The CDR3 DNA reads TGCGCCAGCAGCTTGAGGGCGGGAGGAATGGTTGAGCAGTTCTTC. The encoded protein is CASSLRAGGMVEQFF.

The chain carries TRBV6-5 and TRBJ2-7; TRBD1 matches at 9 bases. Per germline, CDR1 MNHEY and CDR2 SVGAGI. The trim removed 2 bases at V and 3 bases at J, leaving 5 bases unmatched. CDR3 length: 15 amino acids. For the CDR3, the DNA is TGTGCCAGCAGTTACGAGACAGGGGGAATCTACGAGCAGTACTTC. Protein: CASSYETGGIYEQYF.

As to this clone: Relative to the germline gene, one junction end is altered; a read error may explain this. The rearrangement joins TRBV29-1 to TRBJ2-1, with TRBD2 as a possible D gene (6 bases). This CDR3 region has 13 residues. Germline loops: CDR1 SQVTM, CDR2 ANQGSEA. The CDR3 here is CSVSEGRTGAGIF. In nucleotides, the CDR3 is TGCAGCGTCAGCGAGGGACGTACCGGCGCGGGGATCTTC.

The chain combines TRBV5-1 with TRBJ2-2, with a tentative D call TRBD2 (7 bases). Trimming shortened V by 0 bases and J by 3 bases, and 12 bases separated the two germline ends. This CDR3 comprises 16 residues. Germline V gene sequence: CDR1 SGHRS, CDR2 YFSETQ. CDR3 protein: CASSLAPGGDTGELFF. The CDR3 DNA is TGCGCCAGCAGCTTGGCCCCGGGGGGCGACACCGGGGAGCTGTTTTTT.

As regards this clone: At one of its ends the junction is not consistent with the germline gene, which may arise from a read error. This sequence joins TRBV6-5 and TRBJ2-7, with a tentative D call TRBD2 (5 bases). CDR1 is MNHEY and CDR2 is SVGAGI in the germline V gene. The CDR3 is 12 amino acids. CDR3 loop: CASSDSAYEHYF. CDR3 in DNA: TGTGCCAGCAGTGATAGCGCCTACGAGCATTACTTC.

The chain links TRBV7-3 to TRBJ2-7; 9 bases align to TRBD2. V lost 5 bases and J lost 6; bases outside the gene matches: 14. Germline V gives CDR1 SGHTA, CDR2 FQGTGA. The CDR3 length is 16 residues. This CDR3 reads CASSPGGLAGEGEQYF. DNA of the CDR3: TGTGCCAGCAGCCCCGGGGGGTTAGCGGGAGAGGGCGAGCAGTACTTC.

The chain combines TRBV15 with TRBJ2-7; 7 nucleotides line up with TRBD1. The CDR3 extends over 14 amino acids. V gave up 6 bases and J gave up 3 bases; unmatched junction bases: 8. The germline gives CDR1 LNHNV, CDR2 YYDKDF (reference sequence). The CDR3 spells CATRTDREHYEQYF. In DNA form, the CDR3 reads TGTGCCACCAGGACCGACAGGGAACACTACGAGCAGTACTTC.

The gene calls are TRBV6-1 and TRBJ2-5; 11 nucleotides align to TRBD2. Trimming at V came to 6 bases and at J to 3 bases, leaving 6 bases not matched to a gene. From germline, CDR1 is MNHNS and CDR2 SASEGT. This CDR3 is 15 amino acids long. The CDR3 DNA reads TGTGCCAGCAGAGTTAGCGGGGGGGCAAAAGAGACCCAGTACTTC. Protein: CASRVSGGAKETQYF.

This chain connects TRBV10-2 to TRBJ2-1, with D maybe TRBD1 (6 bases). CDR3 size: 12 residues. In germline, CDR1 is WSHSY, CDR2 SAAADI. V was trimmed by 7 bases and J by 6 bases, leaving 10 bases between them. CDR3 residues: CASTQGSNEQFF. The CDR3 DNA is TGCGCCAGCACGCAGGGGAGCAATGAGCAGTTCTTC.

This clone occurred a few times. The chain couples TRBV25-1 to TRBJ1-1; D gene uncertain. This CDR3 has 13 residues. V lost 3 bases to trimming and J lost 4 bases, with 9 bases between them. The germline V gene has CDR1 MGHDK and CDR2 SYGVNS. The CDR3 spells CASSEFALTEAFF. The CDR3 DNA follows: TGTGCCAGCAGTGAGTTTGCACTCACTGAAGCTTTCTTT.

The chain carries TRBV4-1 and TRBJ2-3, with 7 bases identical to TRBD2. This CDR3 is 18 amino acids long. CDR1 and CDR2 from the germline V gene are MGHRA and YSYEKL. Trimming took 2 bases from V and 2 from J; bases not matched to a gene: 13. CDR3 in DNA: TGCGCCAGCAGCCAATTTATAGCGGGCACTTACTTCACAGATACGCAGTATTTT. This encodes CASSQFIAGTYFTDTQYF.

J is TRBJ2-5 and V is TRBV7-9; no clear D. The germline V and J ends were trimmed by 4 bases and 7 bases, with 7 bases remaining between them. The CDR3 has 11 residues. From germline, CDR1 is SEHNR and CDR2 FQNEAQ (reference sequence). The CDR3 is CASSSSVTQYF. In DNA form, the CDR3 reads TGTGCCAGCAGCTCTTCTGTGACCCAGTACTTC. Complete variable domain (other parts from reference TRBV7-9 and TRBJ2-5): DTGVSQNPRHKITKRGQNVTFRCDPISEHNRLYWYRQTLGQGPEFLTYFQNEAQLEKSRLLSDRFSAERPKGSFSTLEIQRTEQGDSAMYLCASSSSVTQYFGPGTRLLVL.

The chain is built from TRBV7-8 and TRBJ2-3; D remains unclear. The germline V and J ends were trimmed by 5 bases and 1 base, with 10 bases remaining between them. Germline V gene sequence: CDR1 SGHVS, CDR2 FQNEAQ. The CDR3 loop spans 14 amino acids. The CDR3 DNA sequence: TGTGCCAGCAGCCGGTACGTGGGCACAGATACGCAGTATTTT. Translation gives CASSRYVGTDTQYF.

This clone was counted a few times. One junction end does not reproduce the germline sequence, and a read error may be involved. CDR3 nucleotide sequence: TGTGCCAGCAGCCCCCAGGGGAACCCTGAAGCTTTCTTT. Amino acid sequence: CASSPQGNPEAFF. This chain joins TRBV7-9 and TRBJ1-1, with a tentative D call TRBD1 (6 bases). The length of the CDR3 is 13 residues. CDR1 and CDR2 from the germline V gene are SEHNR and FQNEAQ (reference sequence).

This clone was detected a few times. J is TRBJ2-2 and V is TRBV27; TRBD1 agrees at 8 bases. V lost 6 bases to trimming and J lost 3 bases; unmatched junction nucleotides: 6. CDR3 size: 15 residues. From germline, CDR1 is MNHEY and CDR2 SMNVEV (reference sequence). The CDR3 here is CASRIRGPDTGELFF. Written as DNA, the CDR3 is TGTGCCAGCAGAATCAGGGGGCCGGACACCGGGGAGCTGTTTTTT.

This clone was recorded a few times. The gene calls are TRBV9 and TRBJ2-7; 11 bases match TRBD1. After removal of 3 bases from V and 7 bases from J, the junction contained 6 bases not matched to a gene. CDR3 length: 14 amino acids. The V gene's germline CDR1 is SGDLS and CDR2 YYNGEE. CDR3 in amino acids: CASSAGQGAREQYF. The CDR3 DNA is TGTGCCAGCAGCGCAGGACAGGGGGCGAGGGAGCAGTACTTC.

The rearrangement joins TRBV28 to TRBJ2-7, with D unclear. Germline loops: CDR1 MDHEN, CDR2 SYDVKM. This CDR3 has 12 amino acids. Deletions cut 3 bases from V and 4 bases from J, with 7 bases between. CDR3 coding DNA: TGTGCCAGCAGTTTGCAGAGGTACGAGCAGTACTTC. Translated, it gives CASSLQRYEQYF.

V usage is TRBV7-2 and J usage is TRBJ1-5; 11 nucleotides agree with TRBD1. The V gene end was trimmed by 1 base and the J gene end by 6 bases; junction bases not matched to a gene: 2. This CDR3 is built from 15 residues. Germline V gives CDR1 SGHTA, CDR2 FQGNSA. The CDR3 nucleotides read TGTGCCAGCAGCTTAGGGACAGGGGGCGGTCAGCCCCAGCATTTT. Translation: CASSLGTGGGQPQHF.

The genes are TRBV6-6 and TRBJ1-3, with D perhaps matching TRBD1 (6 bases). Germline V lookup: CDR1 MNHNY, CDR2 SVGAGI (reference sequence). V was trimmed by 5 bases and J by 4 bases, leaving 15 bases between them. The CDR3 runs to 15 residues. The CDR3 coding sequence is TGTGCCAGCAGTACACAGACAGGATTAGGAAACACCATATATTTT. Translating it yields CASSTQTGLGNTIYF.